This section outlines one TCR beta chain sequence together with its context. Authors' processing steps: Reference gene primer amplification gave estimated nucleated cell counts. TCRdb's copy holds only in-frame clones and misses some; the assay was immunoSEQ multiplex PCR. That table is the source of V, J and clone size, and D and trimming were worked out from the DNA. The table has tens of thousands of clones, roughly four fifths seen once. The data are from a study of blood T cell repertoires in COVID-19. Across the whole study: Acute-phase and convalescent COVID-19 samples originated in the United States, Italy and Spain. T cells, B-cell-depleted T cells, or PBMCs supplied cDNA or gDNA.

The CDR3 has 12 residues. V shed 8 bases and J 1 base; nucleotides not matched to a gene: 3. Germline CDR1 is SGHRS and CDR2 is YFSETQ. This sequence joins TRBV5-1 and TRBJ2-7; TRBD1 matches at 7 bases. This clonotype was obtained from a human donor with acute or convalescent COVID-19. The donor label of this sample is uncertain. Material for sequencing was peripheral blood. The CDR3 region has the DNA TGCGCCAGTCGGGACAGTTCCTACGAGCAGTACTTC. It is translated as CASRDSSYEQYF.